A selection of T cell receptor beta chains follows, all from one sample in a study of T-cell memory formation after mild COVID-19. One entry per CDR3 protein results from TCRdb running MiXCR on the 5' RACE reads. The table has 250,000 to 300,000 distinct CDR3 sequences, roughly 17% seen once; the top ten hold 23%. The sequenced sample was PBMCs or a T cell subset sorted from them (not recorded which). These TCRs come from a man aged 18 to 35 who had mild COVID-19 (a few samples of this study predate the infection). Cell type and time point are not known. Each CDR3 is given with its conserved first and last residue.

V	J	CDR3
TRBV3-1	TRBJ2-7	CASRRAEAYEQYF
TRBV18	TRBJ2-7	CASSSDRAYEQYF
TRBV5-1	TRBJ2-7	CASSGIPGAGSSYEQYF
TRBV29-1	TRBJ1-1	CSVDVERKARTEAFF
TRBV6-5	TRBJ2-3	CASSYPAADTQYF
TRBV7-2	TRBJ2-7	CASTPSGDSYEQYF
TRBV20-1	TRBJ2-7	CSARDPAGGSPYEQYF
TRBV4-2	TRBJ2-3	CASSQNGWTDTQYF
TRBV6-2/TRBV6-3	TRBJ2-3	CASRNRSRFGGVTDTQYF
TRBV20-1	TRBJ2-3	CSPRGGSTDTQYF
TRBV4-2	TRBJ2-7	CASSQALSDYEQYF
TRBV10-1	TRBJ2-3	CASSDWGGGTDTQYF
TRBV6-1	TRBJ2-7	CASHSGTGIFYEQYF
TRBV6-6	TRBJ1-1	CGSGGRPNTEAFF
TRBV29-1	TRBJ1-3	CSVGDGGNTIYF
TRBV6-1	TRBJ1-3	CASSEAGRDAGNTIYF
TRBV2	TRBJ2-1	CASVGRSSYNEQFF
TRBV29-1	TRBJ2-3	CSVEVPETDTQYF
TRBV29-1	TRBJ1-2	CSARTGPWSYTF
TRBV9	TRBJ2-2	CASSVATNTGELFF
TRBV2	TRBJ2-2	CASKAGGVTGELFF
TRBV6-2/TRBV6-3	TRBJ2-5	CASSYGSETQYF
TRBV18	TRBJ1-1	CASSPGRFNTEAFF
TRBV6-5	TRBJ2-3	CASGGASTDTQYF
TRBV11-2	TRBJ1-6	CASTGGVNSPLHF
TRBV9	TRBJ1-3	CASSVAAFFSGNTIYF
TRBV4-3	TRBJ1-5	CASSSSAGGGTRPQHF
TRBV9	TRBJ2-5	CASSASQYGETQYF
TRBV6-1	TRBJ2-1	CASDSNLRLYNEQFF
TRBV25-1	TRBJ2-7	CASSVSGYSSYEQYF
TRBV20-1	TRBJ1-2	CSASRANYGYTF
TRBV6-6	TRBJ1-2	CASSYRGANYGYTF
TRBV7-9	TRBJ2-2	CASSLSSAGELFF
TRBV12-3/TRBV12-4	TRBJ1-2	CASTPRGGYGYTF
TRBV5-1	TRBJ1-1	CASSLDPAGLTKAFF
TRBV6-2/TRBV6-3	TRBJ2-3	CASSYPVGHSTDTQYF
TRBV7-9	TRBJ2-2	CASSSRGETGELFF
TRBV10-3	TRBJ2-1	CAIRGGGLNYNEQFF
TRBV2	TRBJ2-5	CASSEDRAKTQYF
TRBV5-1	TRBJ2-5	CASSWTSGETQYF
TRBV23-1	TRBJ2-1	CASSHPGRDEQFF
TRBV30	TRBJ1-1	CAWSPGDNAEAFF
TRBV6-2/TRBV6-3	TRBJ1-3	CASRHNGNTIYF
TRBV4-3	TRBJ1-2	CASSHDRGGNYGYTF
TRBV20-1	TRBJ2-7	CSAEATSGVAYEQYF
TRBV18	TRBJ2-1	CASSPQLHRERNEQFF
TRBV25-1	TRBJ2-3	CASSDGQGATDTQYF
TRBV12-5	TRBJ1-1	CASGLVGGMNTEAFF
TRBV4-1	TRBJ1-1	CASSQSPLLNTEAFF
TRBV19	TRBJ2-5	CASKDLAGRQETQYF
TRBV9	TRBJ2-3	CASSVGGGSSTDTQYF
TRBV7-7	TRBJ2-5	CATHKLDRDRDQETQYF
TRBV6-2/TRBV6-3	TRBJ2-5	CASTLAGDPWETQYF
TRBV5-1	TRBJ2-1	CATGLGNEQFF
TRBV6-2/TRBV6-3	TRBJ2-3	CASSYSRGVTDTQYF
TRBV25-1	TRBJ2-7	CASSPGVRYGRSDEQYF
TRBV10-3	TRBJ2-2	CAIIAGAERTGELFF
TRBV9	TRBJ2-1	CASSRDPPHYNEQFF
TRBV6-5	TRBJ2-7	CASSRTGGRAYEQYF
TRBV10-2	TRBJ2-7	CASSDPGSDPSYEQYF